This TCR beta chain was identified during a study of preoperative IRX-2 immunotherapy in early breast cancer (dated by TCRdb to between 2019 and 2020). V has 4 bases trimmed and J has 5 bases trimmed; junction bases matching no gene number 4. CDR1 is given as MNHGY and CDR2 as SAAAGT, both from the germline V gene. The CDR3, from cysteine to phenylalanine, totals 14 residues. Kept here is only the CDR3 DNA, which spans 42 bases and is read in frame from base 1. Regarding this clone: Its antigen is unknown. Base-call qualities are not available, and no considerably larger clone is one nucleotide away.

Explained via the paper, the treatment or condition label denotes: preoperative locoregional IRX-2 cytokine immunotherapy. The samples were obtained from a phase Ib study in which preoperative, locoregional IRX-2 cytokine immunotherapy intended to prime immune responses was tested. The donors were early-stage breast cancer patients who were given IRX-2 prior to surgery. Receptors were amplified or captured by the immunoSEQ multiplex PCR assay. The table was pulled from immuneACCESS by TCRdb, which kept in-frame rearrangements only. Such tables lose some clones; where checked, under half of the loss comes from unresolved V genes, and the rest has no known cause. Within this sample are 90,000 to 100,000 clones, with roughly 85% of them counted one time only. Roughly 2% of the sample belongs to the ten largest clones.

The receptor chain draws on TRBV6-8 and TRBJ1-4; the central 7 bases match TRBD1. The receptor was isolated from a human donor with breast cancer. Sequencing was performed on tumor tissue, taken after IRX-2 immunotherapy. The CDR3 is CASSLTGPNEKLFF. The sequenced DNA is TGTGCCAGCAGTTTGACAGGGCCAAATGAAAAACTGTTTTTT.